This T cell receptor beta chain originates from a study of lung T cells in sarcoidosis with Löfgren's syndrome. Study summary: Sarcoidosis features CD4+ T cell accumulation in bronchoalveolar lavage fluid. Study outcomes and limitations: Shared TRAV12-1 and TRBV2 CDR3 motifs across Löfgren's syndrome patients reportedly suggested public CD4+ TCRs. The most expanded V genes in Löfgren's patients were reportedly TRAV12-1 and TRBV2.

Trimming shortened V by 2 bases and J by 1 base, and 8 bases separated the two germline ends. CDR1 and CDR2 (germline): MDHEN, SYDVKM. The CDR3 covers 14 residues. With regard to this clonotype: The antigen remains unidentified. The conserved phenylalanine or tryptophan is not found at the CDR3 terminus, so this likely reflects a read error.

TCRdb recomputed calls from the reads with MiXCR, one row per CDR3 protein. The sample records 8,500 to 9,500 distinct CDR3 sequences, around 20% being singletons. The chain carries TRBV28 and TRBJ1-2, with D tentatively TRBD1 (5 bases). The clonotype was recovered from a human donor with sarcoidosis (Löfgren's syndrome or another form), or a control subject (not recorded which). The source material was CD4+ T cells from bronchoalveolar lavage fluid. For the CDR3, the DNA is TGTGCCAGCAGTTTAATGCAGGGTAACTATGGCTACACCCCC. Amino acids: CASSLMQGNYGYTP.